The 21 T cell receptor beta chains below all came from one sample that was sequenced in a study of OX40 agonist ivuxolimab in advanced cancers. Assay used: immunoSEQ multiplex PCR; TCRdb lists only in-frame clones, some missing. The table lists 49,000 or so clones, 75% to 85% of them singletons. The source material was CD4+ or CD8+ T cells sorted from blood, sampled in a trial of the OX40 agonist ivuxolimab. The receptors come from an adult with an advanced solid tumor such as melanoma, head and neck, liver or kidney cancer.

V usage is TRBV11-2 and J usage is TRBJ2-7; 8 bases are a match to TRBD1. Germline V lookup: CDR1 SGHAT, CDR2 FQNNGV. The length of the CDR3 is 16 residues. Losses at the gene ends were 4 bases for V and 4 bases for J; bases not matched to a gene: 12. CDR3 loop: CASSSLRDRGFYEQYF. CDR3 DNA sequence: TGTGCCAGCAGCTCTCTAAGAGACAGGGGTTTTTACGAGCAGTACTTC.

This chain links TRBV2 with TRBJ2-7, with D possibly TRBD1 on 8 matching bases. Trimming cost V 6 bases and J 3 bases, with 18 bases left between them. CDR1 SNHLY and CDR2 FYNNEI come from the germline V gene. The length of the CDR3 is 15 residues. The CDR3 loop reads CASRDTGGGHYEQYF. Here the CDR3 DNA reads TGTGCCAGCAGAGATACAGGGGGGGGCCACTACGAGCAGTACTTC.

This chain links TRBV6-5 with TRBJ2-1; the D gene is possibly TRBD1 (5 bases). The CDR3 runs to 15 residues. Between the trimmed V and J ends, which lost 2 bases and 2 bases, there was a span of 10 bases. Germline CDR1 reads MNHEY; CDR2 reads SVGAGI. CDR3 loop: CASSYRGATYNEQFF. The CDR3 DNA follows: TGTGCCAGCAGTTACCGTGGGGCCACCTACAATGAGCAGTTCTTC.

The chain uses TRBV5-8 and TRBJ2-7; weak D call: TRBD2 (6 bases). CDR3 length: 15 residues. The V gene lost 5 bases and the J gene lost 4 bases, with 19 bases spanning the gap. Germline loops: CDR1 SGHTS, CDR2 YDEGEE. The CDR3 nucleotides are TGTGCCAGCAGTAATAGCGGAACGCGTCCATACGAGCAGTACTTC. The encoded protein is CASSNSGTRPYEQYF.

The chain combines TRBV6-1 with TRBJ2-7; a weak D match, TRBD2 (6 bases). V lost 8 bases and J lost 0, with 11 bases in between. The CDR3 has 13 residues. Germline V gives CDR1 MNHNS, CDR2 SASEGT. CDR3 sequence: CASQEGLSYEQYF. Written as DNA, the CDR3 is TGTGCCAGCCAGGAGGGGCTCTCCTACGAGCAGTACTTC.

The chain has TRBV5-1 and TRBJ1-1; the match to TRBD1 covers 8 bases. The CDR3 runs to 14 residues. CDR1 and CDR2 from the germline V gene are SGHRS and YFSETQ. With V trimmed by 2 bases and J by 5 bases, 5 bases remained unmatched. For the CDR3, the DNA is TGCGCCAGCAGCTTTCAGGGGGCAGGGACTGAAGCTTTCTTT. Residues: CASSFQGAGTEAFF.

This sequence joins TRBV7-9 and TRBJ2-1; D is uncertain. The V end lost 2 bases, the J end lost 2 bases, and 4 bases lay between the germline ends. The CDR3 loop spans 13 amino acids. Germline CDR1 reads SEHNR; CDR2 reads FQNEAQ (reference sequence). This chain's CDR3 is CASSLKAYNEQFF. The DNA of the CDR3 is TGTGCCAGCAGCTTAAAAGCCTACAATGAGCAGTTCTTC.

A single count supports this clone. The DNA of the CDR3 is TGTGCCAGCAACGCGGGACAGGGGCACGAGCAGTACTTC. It encodes CASNAGQGHEQYF. The V and J genes are TRBV7-2 and TRBJ2-7; 10 positions match TRBD1. The CDR3 contains 13 residues. Per the germline V gene, CDR1 is SGHTA and CDR2 is FQGNSA. Trimming cost V 7 bases and J 5 bases; bases outside gene matches: 5. Supplemented by reference TRBV7-2 and TRBJ2-7, the full variable domain reads GAGVSQSPSNKVTEKGKDVELRCDPISGHTALYWYRQSLGQGLEFLIYFQGNSAPDKSGLPSDRFSAERTGGSVSTLTIQRTQQEDSAVYLCASNAGQGHEQYFGPGTRLTVT.

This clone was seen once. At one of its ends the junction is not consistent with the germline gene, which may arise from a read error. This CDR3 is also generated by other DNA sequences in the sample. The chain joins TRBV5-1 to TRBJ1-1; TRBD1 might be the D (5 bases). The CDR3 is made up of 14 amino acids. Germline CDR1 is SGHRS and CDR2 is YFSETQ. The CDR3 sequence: CASSFQGQSTEAFF. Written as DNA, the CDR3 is TGCGCCAGCAGCTTTCAGGGCCAGAGCACTGAGGCTTTCTTT.

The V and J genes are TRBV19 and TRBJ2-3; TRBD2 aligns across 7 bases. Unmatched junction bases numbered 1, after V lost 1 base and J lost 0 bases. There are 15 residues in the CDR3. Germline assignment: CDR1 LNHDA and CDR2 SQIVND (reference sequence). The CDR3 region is CASSIGLASTDTQYF. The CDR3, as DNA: TGTGCCAGTAGTATAGGACTAGCCAGCACAGATACGCAGTATTTT.

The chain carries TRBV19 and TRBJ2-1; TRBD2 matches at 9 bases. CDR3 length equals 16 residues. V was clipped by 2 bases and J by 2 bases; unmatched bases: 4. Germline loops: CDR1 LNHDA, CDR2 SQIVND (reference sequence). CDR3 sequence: CASSISAGGPYNEQFF. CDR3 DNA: TGTGCCAGTAGTATAAGCGCGGGGGGGCCCTACAATGAGCAGTTCTTC.

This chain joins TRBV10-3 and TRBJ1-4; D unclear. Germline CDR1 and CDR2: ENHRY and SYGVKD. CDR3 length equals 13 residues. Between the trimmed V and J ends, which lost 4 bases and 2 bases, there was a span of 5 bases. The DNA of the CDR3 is TGTGCCATCAGTGGAGACACTAATGAAAAACTGTTTTTT. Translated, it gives CAISGDTNEKLFF.

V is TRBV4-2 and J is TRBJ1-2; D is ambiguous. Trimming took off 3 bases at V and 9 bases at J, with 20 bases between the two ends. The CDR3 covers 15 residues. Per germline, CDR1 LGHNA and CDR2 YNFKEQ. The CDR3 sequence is CASSQAIRDSRSYTF. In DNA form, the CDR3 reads TGTGCCAGCAGCCAGGCCATTAGGGATAGTAGAAGCTACACCTTC.

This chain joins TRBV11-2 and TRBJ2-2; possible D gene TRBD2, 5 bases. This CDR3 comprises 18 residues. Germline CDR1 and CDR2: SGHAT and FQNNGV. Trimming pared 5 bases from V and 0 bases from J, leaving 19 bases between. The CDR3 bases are TGTGCCAGCAGCAGGACGGGAATGGCAGGCGCGAACACCGGGGAGCTGTTTTTT. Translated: CASSRTGMAGANTGELFF.

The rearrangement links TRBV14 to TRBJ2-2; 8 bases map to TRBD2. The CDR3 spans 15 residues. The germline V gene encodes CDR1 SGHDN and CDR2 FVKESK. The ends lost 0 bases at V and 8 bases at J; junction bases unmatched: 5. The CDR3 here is CASSQDLLAVGELFF. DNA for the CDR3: TGTGCCAGCAGCCAAGATCTACTAGCGGTGGGGGAGCTGTTTTTT. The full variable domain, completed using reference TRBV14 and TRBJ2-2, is EAGVTQFPSHSVIEKGQTVTLRCDPISGHDNLYWYRRVMGKEIKFLLHFVKESKQDESGMPNNRFLAERTGGTYSTLKVQPAELEDSGVYFCASSQDLLAVGELFFGEGSRLTVL.

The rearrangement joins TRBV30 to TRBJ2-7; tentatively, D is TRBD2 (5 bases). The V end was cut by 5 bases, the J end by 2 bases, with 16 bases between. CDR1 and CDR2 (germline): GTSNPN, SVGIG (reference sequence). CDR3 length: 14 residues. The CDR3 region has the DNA TGTGCCTGGGGTAGCGTAACGTCAACCTACGAGCAGTACTTC. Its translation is CAWGSVTSTYEQYF.

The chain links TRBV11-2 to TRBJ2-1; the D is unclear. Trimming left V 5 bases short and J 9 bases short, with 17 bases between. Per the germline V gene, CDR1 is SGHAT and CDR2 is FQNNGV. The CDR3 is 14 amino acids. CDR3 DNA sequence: TGTGCCAGCAGCCCGGACGGTCGTCTAGGTGAGCAGTTCTTC. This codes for CASSPDGRLGEQFF. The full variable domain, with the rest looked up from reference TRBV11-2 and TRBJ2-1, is EAGVAQSPRYKIIEKRQSVAFWCNPISGHATLYWYQQILGQGPKLLIQFQNNGVVDDSQLPKDRFSAERLKGVDSTLKIQPAKLEDSAVYLCASSPDGRLGEQFFGPGTRLTVL.

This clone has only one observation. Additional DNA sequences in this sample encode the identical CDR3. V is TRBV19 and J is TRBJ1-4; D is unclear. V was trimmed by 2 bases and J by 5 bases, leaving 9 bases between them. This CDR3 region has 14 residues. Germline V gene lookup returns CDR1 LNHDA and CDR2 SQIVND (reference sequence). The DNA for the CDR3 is TGTGCCAGTAGTATACGACGGGTCAATGAAAAACTGTTTTTT. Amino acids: CASSIRRVNEKLFF.

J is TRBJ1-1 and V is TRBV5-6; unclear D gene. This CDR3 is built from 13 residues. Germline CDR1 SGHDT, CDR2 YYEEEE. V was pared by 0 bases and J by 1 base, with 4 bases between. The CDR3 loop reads CASSLAGNTEAFF. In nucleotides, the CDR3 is TGTGCCAGCAGCTTGGCCGGGAACACTGAAGCTTTCTTT.

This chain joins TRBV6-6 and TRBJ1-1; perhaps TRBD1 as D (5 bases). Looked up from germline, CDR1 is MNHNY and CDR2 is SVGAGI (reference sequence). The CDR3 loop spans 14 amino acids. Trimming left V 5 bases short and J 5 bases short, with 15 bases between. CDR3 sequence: CASSTQARGTEAFF. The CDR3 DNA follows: TGTGCCAGCAGTACACAGGCCCGGGGGACTGAAGCTTTCTTT.

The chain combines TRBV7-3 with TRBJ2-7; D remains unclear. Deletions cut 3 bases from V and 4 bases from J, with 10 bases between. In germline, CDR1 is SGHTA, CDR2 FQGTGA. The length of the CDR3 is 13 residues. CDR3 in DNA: TGTGCCAGCAGCTTGGCTCGGTCGTACGAGCAGTACTTC. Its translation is CASSLARSYEQYF.